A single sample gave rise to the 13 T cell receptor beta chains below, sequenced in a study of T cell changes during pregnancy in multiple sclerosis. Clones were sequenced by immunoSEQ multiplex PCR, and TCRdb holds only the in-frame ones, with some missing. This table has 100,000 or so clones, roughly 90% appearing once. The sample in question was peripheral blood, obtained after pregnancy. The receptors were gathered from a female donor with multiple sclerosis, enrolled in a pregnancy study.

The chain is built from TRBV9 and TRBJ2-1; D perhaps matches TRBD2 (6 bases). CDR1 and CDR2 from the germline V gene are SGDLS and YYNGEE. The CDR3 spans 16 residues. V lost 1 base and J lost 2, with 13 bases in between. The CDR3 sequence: CASSVYGGTAYNEQFF. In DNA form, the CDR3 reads TGTGCCAGCAGCGTATATGGGGGGACTGCCTACAATGAGCAGTTCTTC.

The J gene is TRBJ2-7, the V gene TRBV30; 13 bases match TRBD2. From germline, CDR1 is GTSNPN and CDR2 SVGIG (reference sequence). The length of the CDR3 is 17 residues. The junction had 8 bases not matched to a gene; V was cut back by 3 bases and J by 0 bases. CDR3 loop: CAWSPGLAGTSSYEQYF. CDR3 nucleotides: TGTGCCTGGAGCCCGGGACTAGCGGGAACAAGCTCCTACGAGCAGTACTTC.

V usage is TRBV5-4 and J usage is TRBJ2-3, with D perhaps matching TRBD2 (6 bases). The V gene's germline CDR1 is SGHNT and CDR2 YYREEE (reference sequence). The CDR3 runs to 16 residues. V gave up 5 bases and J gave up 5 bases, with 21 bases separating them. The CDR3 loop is CASSAGGTEGRDTQYF. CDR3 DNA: TGTGCCAGCAGTGCTGGAGGGACTGAGGGAAGAGATACGCAGTATTTT.

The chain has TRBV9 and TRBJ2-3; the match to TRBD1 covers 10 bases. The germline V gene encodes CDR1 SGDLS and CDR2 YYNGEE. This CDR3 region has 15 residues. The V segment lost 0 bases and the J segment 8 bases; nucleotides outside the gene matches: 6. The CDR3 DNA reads TGTGCCAGCAGCGTAGCTGGGACAGGGGACGGTACGCAGTATTTT. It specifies CASSVAGTGDGTQYF.

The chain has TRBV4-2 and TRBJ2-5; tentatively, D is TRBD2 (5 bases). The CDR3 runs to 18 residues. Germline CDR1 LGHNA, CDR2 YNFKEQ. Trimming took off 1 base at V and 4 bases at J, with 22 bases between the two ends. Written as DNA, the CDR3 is TGTGCCAGCAGCCAAGTCGTATCGTTTAGGGAGCTCTTAGAGACCCAGTACTTC. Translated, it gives CASSQVVSFRELLETQYF.

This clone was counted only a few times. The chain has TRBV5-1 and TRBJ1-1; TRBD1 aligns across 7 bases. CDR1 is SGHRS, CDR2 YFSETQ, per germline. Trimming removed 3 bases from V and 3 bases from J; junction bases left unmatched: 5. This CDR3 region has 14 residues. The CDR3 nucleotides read TGCGCCAGCAGCTCAGGGGGGAAGGACACTGAAGCTTTCTTT. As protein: CASSSGGKDTEAFF.

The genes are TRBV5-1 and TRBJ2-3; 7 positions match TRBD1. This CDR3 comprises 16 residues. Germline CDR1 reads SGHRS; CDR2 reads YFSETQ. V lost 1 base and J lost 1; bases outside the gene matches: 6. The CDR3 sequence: CASSLSLGGGTDTQYF. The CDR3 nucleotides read TGCGCCAGCAGCTTGTCTCTAGGGGGCGGCACAGATACGCAGTATTTT.

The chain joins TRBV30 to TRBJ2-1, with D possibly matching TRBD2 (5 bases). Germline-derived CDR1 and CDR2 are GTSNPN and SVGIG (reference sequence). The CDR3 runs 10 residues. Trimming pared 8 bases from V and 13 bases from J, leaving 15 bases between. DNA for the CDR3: TGTGCCGTAGCGTCGAGTGAACAGTTCTTC. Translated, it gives CAVASSEQFF.

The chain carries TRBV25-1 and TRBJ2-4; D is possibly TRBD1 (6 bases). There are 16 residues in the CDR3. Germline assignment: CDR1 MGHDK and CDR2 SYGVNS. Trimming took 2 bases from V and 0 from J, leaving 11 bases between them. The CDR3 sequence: CASSEEGGIAKNIQYF. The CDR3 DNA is TGTGCCAGCAGTGAAGAAGGGGGAATAGCCAAAAACATTCAGTACTTC. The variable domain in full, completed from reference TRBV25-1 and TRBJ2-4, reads EADIYQTPRYLVIGTGKKITLECSQTMGHDKMYWYQQDPGMELHLIHYSYGVNSTEKGDLSSESTVSRIRTEHFPLTLESARPSHTSQYLCASSEEGGIAKNIQYFGAGTRLSVL.

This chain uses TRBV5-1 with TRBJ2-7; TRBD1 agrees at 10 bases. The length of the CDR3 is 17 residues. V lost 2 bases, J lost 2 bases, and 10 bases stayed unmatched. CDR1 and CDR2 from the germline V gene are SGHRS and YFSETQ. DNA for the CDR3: TGCGCCAGCAGCTTCGTTTCCTCGGGACAGGGGACCTACGAGCAGTACTTC. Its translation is CASSFVSSGQGTYEQYF.

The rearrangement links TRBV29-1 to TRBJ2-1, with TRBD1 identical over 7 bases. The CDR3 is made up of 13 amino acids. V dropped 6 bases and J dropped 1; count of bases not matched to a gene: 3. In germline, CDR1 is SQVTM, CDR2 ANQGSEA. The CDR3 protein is CSVHRGSYNEQFF. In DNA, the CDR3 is TGCAGCGTACACAGGGGTTCCTACAATGAGCAGTTCTTC.

The CDR3: CASSLGTSGVNEQFF. CDR3 in DNA: TGTGCCAGCAGCTTAGGGACTAGCGGGGTAAATGAGCAGTTCTTC. The chain joins TRBV7-9 to TRBJ2-1; TRBD2 matches 12 bases. Looked up from germline, CDR1 is SEHNR and CDR2 is FQNEAQ (reference sequence). V dropped 1 base and J dropped 7; count of bases not matched to a gene: 2. The CDR3 sequence is 15 residues long.

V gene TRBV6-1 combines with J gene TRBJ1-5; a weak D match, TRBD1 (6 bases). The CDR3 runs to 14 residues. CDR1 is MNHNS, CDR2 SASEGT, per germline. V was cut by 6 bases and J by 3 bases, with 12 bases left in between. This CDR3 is CASRNGQLNQPQHF. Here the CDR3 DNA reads TGTGCCAGCAGAAACGGACAGCTCAATCAGCCCCAGCATTTT.